The 27 T cell receptor beta chains below come from one sample, sequenced in a study of blood T cell repertoires in COVID-19. Profiled with immunoSEQ multiplex PCR; TCRdb holds only in-frame clones, not every one. This sample yields under 65,000 clones, of which about 86% are seen a single time; approximately 6% belongs to the top ten. The material sequenced was peripheral blood. The receptors here all came from an older woman with COVID-19, enrolled during active disease.

The gene calls are TRBV19 and TRBJ2-1, with D possibly matching TRBD1 (5 bases). CDR1 and CDR2 (germline): LNHDA, SQIVND (reference sequence). V lost 10 bases to trimming and J lost 8 bases, with 21 bases between them. This CDR3 is 14 amino acids long. CDR3 DNA: TGTGCCACCCGTTCATATTGGGGCCTCGATGAGCAGTTCTTC. Translating gives CATRSYWGLDEQFF.

V usage is TRBV10-3 and J usage is TRBJ2-2, with D unresolved. Per the germline V gene, CDR1 is ENHRY and CDR2 is SYGVKD. The CDR3 has 15 residues. V was clipped by 6 bases and J by 0 bases, with 11 bases between them. The CDR3 coding sequence is TGTGCCATCAGAGAGAGCGTTACGAACACCGGGGAGCTGTTTTTT. Encoded protein: CAIRESVTNTGELFF.

This chain connects TRBV11-2 to TRBJ1-4; D possibly corresponds to TRBD1 (6 bases). Germline V gives CDR1 SGHAT, CDR2 FQNNGV. V lost 5 bases to trimming and J lost 6 bases, with 13 bases between them. CDR3 length: 14 residues. Here the CDR3 reads CASSPTGTHEKLFF. As DNA, the CDR3 is TGTGCCAGCAGCCCAACCGGGACACATGAAAAACTGTTTTTT.

The chain recombines TRBV2 with TRBJ2-1; TRBD1 matches at 9 bases. The CDR3 consists of 15 residues. V lost 6 bases and J lost 3; bases outside the gene matches: 6. CDR1 and CDR2 from the germline V gene are SNHLY and FYNNEI. The DNA of the CDR3 is TGTGCCAGCAGAAACGACAGGGGGATCTACAATGAGCAGTTCTTC. The encoded protein is CASRNDRGIYNEQFF.

The V and J genes are TRBV19 and TRBJ1-4, with 7 bases identical to TRBD1. This CDR3 has 15 residues. Germline V gives CDR1 LNHDA, CDR2 SQIVND (reference sequence). J lost 8 bases, V lost 5 bases, and 11 bases had no gene match. CDR3: CASSPISGGEEKLFF. CDR3 sequence (DNA): TGTGCCAGTAGTCCGATATCAGGGGGTGAGGAAAAACTGTTTTTT.

This clone was recorded only once. The chain has TRBV5-5 and TRBJ2-7; 13 positions match TRBD2. Germline V gene lookup returns CDR1 SGHKS and CDR2 YYEKEE (reference sequence). The length of the CDR3 is 16 residues. Trimming cost V 2 bases and J 7 bases; bases outside gene matches: 9. In nucleotides, the CDR3 is TGTGCCAGCAGCTTTCCTACTAGCGGGAGGGTCGGGGAGCAGTACTTC. Amino acid sequence: CASSFPTSGRVGEQYF.

With respect to this clone: Other DNA sequences within the sample encode an identical CDR3. The chain recombines TRBV19 with TRBJ2-2; D gene ambiguous. The ends were cut back, 3 bases at V and 0 bases at J, with 5 bases in the middle. The CDR3 length is 14 residues. The germline CDR1 and CDR2 sequences are LNHDA and SQIVND (reference sequence). The CDR3 here is CASSITANTGELFF. In DNA form, the CDR3 reads TGTGCCAGTAGTATTACAGCGAACACCGGGGAGCTGTTTTTT. Using reference TRBV19 and TRBJ2-2 for the parts outside the CDR3, the full variable domain is DGGITQSPKYLFRKEGQNVTLSCEQNLNHDAMYWYRQDPGQGLRLIYYSQIVNDFQKGDIAEGYSVSREKKESFPLTVTSAQKNPTAFYLCASSITANTGELFFGEGSRLTVL.

This clone has just a few counts. The chain links TRBV29-1 to TRBJ1-2, with 9 bases lining up with TRBD1. Trimming took 7 bases from V and 7 from J; bases not matched to a gene: 7. This CDR3 is built from 12 residues. Germline V gene data show CDR1 as SQVTM and CDR2 as ANQGSEA. CDR3 in amino acids: CSASTGGLGYTF. DNA of the CDR3: TGCAGCGCCAGTACAGGGGGCCTTGGCTACACCTTC. Combining the CDR3 with reference TRBV29-1 and TRBJ1-2 gives the whole variable domain SAVISQKPSRDICQRGTSLTIQCQVDSQVTMMFWYRQQPGQSLTLIATANQGSEATYESGFVIDKFPISRPNLTFSTLTVSNMSPEDSSIYLCSASTGGLGYTFGSGTRLTVV.

The chain combines TRBV2 with TRBJ2-3; TRBD1 aligns across 11 bases. After removal of 8 bases from V and 0 bases from J, the junction contained 1 base not matched to a gene. Germline loops: CDR1 SNHLY, CDR2 FYNNEI. The CDR3 runs 14 residues. This CDR3 reads CASGQGASTDTQYF. In nucleotides, the CDR3 is TGTGCCAGCGGACAGGGGGCGAGCACAGATACGCAGTATTTT.

This clone came up once. V and J are TRBV12-3 or TRBV12-4 and TRBJ1-2, with no clear D. V lost 1 base and J 5 bases, leaving 8 bases between the germline ends. The CDR3 totals 13 residues. The CDR3 region is CASSLGVRYGYTF. The CDR3 DNA sequence: TGTGCCAGCAGTTTAGGTGTCCGGTATGGCTACACCTTC.

The chain has TRBV2 and TRBJ2-1; 7 bases align to TRBD2. In germline, CDR1 is SNHLY, CDR2 FYNNEI. This CDR3 is built from 16 residues. Trimming removed 6 bases from V and 7 bases from J; junction bases left unmatched: 15. Here the CDR3 DNA reads TGTGCCAGCAGCCGCATAGGCGGGAGAGGTAGGAATGAGCAGTTCTTC. Residues: CASSRIGGRGRNEQFF. The full variable domain, with the rest looked up from reference TRBV2 and TRBJ2-1, is EPEVTQTPSHQVTQMGQEVILRCVPISNHLYFYWYRQILGQKVEFLVSFYNNEISEKSEIFDDQFSVERPDGSNFTLKIRSTKLEDSAMYFCASSRIGGRGRNEQFFGPGTRLTVL.

This chain joins TRBV24-1 and TRBJ2-5, with D maybe TRBD2 (7 bases). Trimming stripped 2 bases from V and 5 bases from J, with 20 bases between. This CDR3 is 17 amino acids long. Germline CDR1 and CDR2: KGHDR and SFDVKD. CDR3 DNA sequence: TGTGCCACCAGTGATTACGGCGGGGGCCTCCTACAGGAGACCCAGTACTTC. This codes for CATSDYGGGLLQETQYF.

J is TRBJ2-3 and V is TRBV30, with 8 bases fitting TRBD1. The germline gives CDR1 GTSNPN, CDR2 SVGIG (reference sequence). There are 15 residues in the CDR3. After removal of 2 bases from V and 3 bases from J, the junction contained 7 bases not matched to a gene. The CDR3 nucleotides read TGTGCCTGGAGTCTGTGGGACAGGAGGACAGATACGCAGTATTTT. This encodes CAWSLWDRRTDTQYF.

V and J are TRBV24-1 and TRBJ2-1, with D perhaps matching TRBD1 (5 bases). From germline, CDR1 is KGHDR and CDR2 SFDVKD. There are 13 residues in the CDR3. Trimming left V 2 bases short and J 9 bases short, with 10 bases between. CDR3 in DNA: TGTGCCACCAGTGATTGGCAGGGCCCTGAGCAGTTCTTC. This sequence encodes CATSDWQGPEQFF.

J is TRBJ2-1 and V is TRBV19, with 7 bases fitting TRBD2. The germline V gene has CDR1 LNHDA and CDR2 SQIVND (reference sequence). The V and J ends lost 7 bases and 7 bases, in that order; junction bases with no gene match: 13. This CDR3 is built from 15 residues. The CDR3 DNA reads TGTGCCAGTAACATGGGGGACTATTCGCCGAATGAGCAGTTCTTC. Its translation is CASNMGDYSPNEQFF.

The chain employs TRBV5-1 and TRBJ2-1; 7 positions match TRBD2. Germline V CDR1 and CDR2: SGHRS, YFSETQ. V lost 5 bases to trimming and J lost 5 bases; unmatched junction nucleotides: 13. There are 16 residues in the CDR3. This CDR3 is CASRASGIVWDNEQFF. The CDR3 nucleotides read TGCGCCAGCAGGGCTAGCGGAATAGTTTGGGACAATGAGCAGTTCTTC.

The CDR3 DNA is TGTGCTAGTGGGCTCAGGGACACAGATACGCAGTATTTT. Translated, it gives CASGLRDTDTQYF. This chain uses TRBV12-5 with TRBJ2-3, with D perhaps TRBD1 (5 bases). Between the trimmed V and J ends, which lost 6 bases and 2 bases, there was a span of 9 bases. The CDR3 length is 13 residues. Germline CDR1 and CDR2: LGHNT and FRNRAP.

In its sample, this clone was seen once. The chain carries TRBV28 and TRBJ2-1; tentative D call: TRBD1 (6 bases). The CDR3 runs 14 residues. V shed 2 bases and J shed 7 bases, with 12 bases lying between them. CDR1 MDHEN and CDR2 SYDVKM come from the germline V gene. CDR3 nucleotide sequence: TGTGCCAGCAGTTTAGAGGCAGGGGTGAATGAGCAGTTCTTC. It yields the protein CASSLEAGVNEQFF.

This clone was picked up one time. The chain combines TRBV19 with TRBJ1-1; 11 nucleotides align to TRBD1. V trimming: 5 bases; J trimming: 6 bases; junction bases outside the gene matches: 2. This CDR3 is built from 13 residues. CDR1 LNHDA and CDR2 SQIVND come from the germline V gene (reference sequence). The CDR3 region has the DNA TGTGCCAGTAGTGAGGACAGGGGGCCTGAAGCTTTCTTT. Translation: CASSEDRGPEAFF.

The genes are TRBV4-2 and TRBJ1-5, with TRBD1 matching over 12 bases. CDR3 length: 18 amino acids. V lost 3 bases, J lost 2 bases, and 8 bases stayed unmatched. Germline CDR1 reads LGHNA; CDR2 reads YNFKEQ. CDR3 in DNA: TGTGCCAGCAGCCAGGCCGGGACAGGGGGCGCCGGCAATCAGCCCCAGCATTTT. The encoded protein is CASSQAGTGGAGNQPQHF.

This clone has more than one count but fewer than ten. The V and J genes are TRBV3-1 (or the pseudogene TRBV3-2) and TRBJ1-1; weak D call: TRBD1 (6 bases). V lost 1 base to trimming and J lost 8 bases, with 11 bases between them. From germline, CDR1 is LGHDT and CDR2 YNNKEL (reference sequence). CDR3 size: 13 residues. CDR3 nucleotides: TGTGCCAGCAGCCAAGTGGCTGGGGGCGAAGCTTTCTTT. Translated: CASSQVAGGEAFF.

CDR3: CASKDRAHNSPLHF. In DNA form, the CDR3 reads TGTGCCAGTAAGGACAGGGCCCATAATTCACCCCTCCACTTT. The chain combines TRBV19 with TRBJ1-6; 8 bases fit TRBD1. CDR1 is LNHDA, CDR2 SQIVND, per germline (reference sequence). V shed 7 bases, J shed 5 bases, and the junction held 4 bases outside the gene matches. CDR3 length: 14 amino acids. Combining the CDR3 with reference TRBV19 and TRBJ1-6 gives the whole variable domain DGGITQSPKYLFRKEGQNVTLSCEQNLNHDAMYWYRQDPGQGLRLIYYSQIVNDFQKGDIAEGYSVSREKKESFPLTVTSAQKNPTAFYLCASKDRAHNSPLHFGNGTRLTVT.

The V and J genes are TRBV15 and TRBJ1-5; D possibly corresponds to TRBD1 (6 bases). The germline CDR1 and CDR2 sequences are LNHNV and YYDKDF (reference sequence). CDR3 size: 15 residues. Deletions cut 1 base from V and 1 base from J, with 8 bases between. The CDR3 loop is CATSRGGQSNQPQHF. In DNA form, the CDR3 reads TGTGCCACCAGCAGAGGTGGACAGAGCAATCAGCCCCAGCATTTT.

The rearrangement joins TRBV6-6 to TRBJ2-1, with D maybe TRBD2 (5 bases). Per germline, CDR1 MNHNY and CDR2 SVGAGI (reference sequence). The CDR3 runs to 16 residues. The V gene lost 6 bases and the J gene lost 0 bases, with 15 bases spanning the gap. This CDR3 is CASRATGGSSYNEQFF. In nucleotides, the CDR3 is TGTGCCAGCAGGGCTACCGGAGGCAGCTCCTACAATGAGCAGTTCTTC.

CDR3 loop: CASCRGSLGYEQYF. The CDR3 DNA is TGTGCCAGCTGTCGCGGGAGTTTGGGCTACGAGCAGTACTTC. This chain connects TRBV6-5 to TRBJ2-7; 7 bases align to TRBD2. Germline V gene data show CDR1 as MNHEY and CDR2 as SVGAGI. V lost 8 bases, J lost 3 bases, and 10 bases stayed unmatched. This CDR3 contains 14 residues.

The J gene is TRBJ1-1, the V gene TRBV6-6; D call uncertain. Germline CDR1 MNHNY, CDR2 SVGAGI (reference sequence). The V and J ends lost 7 bases and 4 bases respectively, with 7 bases between them. The CDR3 totals 11 residues. The CDR3 bases are TGTGCCAGCAACATCGTCACTGAAGCTTTCTTT. Its translation: CASNIVTEAFF.

This chain uses TRBV11-1 with TRBJ1-1; maybe TRBD1 (5 bases). Between the trimmed V and J ends, which lost 5 bases and 5 bases, there was a span of 15 bases. The CDR3 length is 14 residues. CDR1 is SGHAT and CDR2 is FQDESV in the germline V gene (reference sequence). This CDR3 is CASSPPGEGTEAFF. In nucleotides, the CDR3 is TGTGCCAGCAGCCCGCCGGGAGAGGGGACTGAAGCTTTCTTT.